The present T cell receptor (beta chain) was sequenced within a study of human T cells and chemical hapten exposure. Study-level background: Mostly female patients had alopecia areata, totalis or universalis. The variation in per-sample TCR yields arose mainly from small differences in pooled library volumes.

TCRdb re-analysed the RACE reads in MiXCR, keeping a single row per CDR3 protein. Found here are approximately 50,000 distinct CDR3 sequences, about 9.6% of them singletons; the top ten hold roughly 10%. This CDR3 is built from 15 residues. V was clipped by 6 bases and J by 5 bases, with 16 bases between them. Per the germline V gene, CDR1 is LNHDA and CDR2 is SQIVND (reference sequence). Time point reported: pre-sensitization, week 0. Regarding treatment: therapeutic diphenylcyclopropenone sensitization with weekly scalp DPC. Unseparated into fractions, whole blood served as the source from which total RNA was extracted.

The rearrangement uses TRBV19 and TRBJ2-2; D is undetermined. The source was whole blood, collected in connection with sensitization to the hapten diphenylcyclopropenone (DPC). The TCR was taken from a woman aged 25 to 39 with alopecia areata. Some clones in this sample may be carry-over from other donors' samples. For the CDR3, the DNA is TGTGCCAGTAGCCCGTCAGGTGGGCGGACCGGGGAGCTGTTTTTT. Translating gives CASSPSGGRTGELFF.